What follows are 27 T cell receptor beta chains derived from one specimen sequenced in a study of cytomegalovirus exposure and HLA in healthy donors. The PCR made use of 60 Vbeta and 13 Jbeta primers. Data came from immunoSEQ multiplex PCR; TCRdb stores just in-frame clones and leaves some out. The sample yields 120,000 or so clones, approximately 75% seen once. Material for sequencing was PBMCs. The receptors shown here come from a man in his forties in good health and CMV-seronegative.

There are a few counts of this clone. The chain employs TRBV9 and TRBJ2-2; D possibly corresponds to TRBD1 (5 bases). The germline V gene has CDR1 SGDLS and CDR2 YYNGEE. V lost 5 bases and J lost 3, with 11 bases in between. The CDR3 spans 14 residues. CDR3 nucleotides: TGTGCCAGCAGGAGACAGACCGACACCGGGGAGCTGTTTTTT. This codes for CASRRQTDTGELFF.

The gene calls are TRBV21-1 and TRBJ1-1; the table calls TRBD1, which could not be checked here. TRBV21-1 counts as a pseudogene. The CDR3 covers 18 residues. The CDR3 DNA reads as TGTGCCAGCAGCAAAGCATTGGGGAGGACAGGGATAGGCACTGAAGCTTTCTTT. Its translation: CASSKALGRTGIGTEAFF.

The chain combines TRBV28 with TRBJ2-7; a weak D match, TRBD2 (6 bases). The V end lost 1 base, the J end lost 3 bases, and 16 bases lay between the germline ends. The CDR3 consists of 16 residues. Per the germline V gene, CDR1 is MDHEN and CDR2 is SYDVKM. CDR3 nucleotides: TGTGCCAGCAGTTTATTGGGCAGGGCGGGGAACTACGAGCAGTACTTC. Translating it yields CASSLLGRAGNYEQYF.

The rearrangement uses TRBV6-1 and TRBJ2-4; 8 bases match TRBD2. The CDR3 totals 15 residues. V lost 6 bases to trimming and J lost 2 bases; unmatched junction nucleotides: 6. CDR1 is MNHNS, CDR2 SASEGT, per germline. CDR3 sequence reads: CASSLGGGSKNIQYF. In DNA form, the CDR3 reads TGTGCCAGCAGCCTCGGCGGGGGGTCCAAAAACATTCAGTACTTC.

This clone was counted a few times. V and J are TRBV15 and TRBJ2-3, with 11 bases that match TRBD2. V shed 4 bases, J shed 4 bases, and the junction held 4 bases outside the gene matches. CDR1 and CDR2 from the germline V gene are LNHNV and YYDKDF (reference sequence). This CDR3 region has 15 residues. The CDR3 here is CATSISGRAADTQYF. In DNA, the CDR3 is TGTGCCACCAGCATTAGCGGGAGGGCCGCAGATACGCAGTATTTT.

This chain connects TRBV6-5 to TRBJ2-7, with a possible D match to TRBD1 (6 bases). The V end lost 0 bases, the J end lost 2 bases, and 8 bases lay between the germline ends. The germline V gene encodes CDR1 MNHEY and CDR2 SVGAGI. The CDR3 loop spans 14 amino acids. This CDR3 reads CASSYSQGPYEQYF. CDR3 in DNA: TGTGCCAGCAGTTACTCCCAGGGGCCCTACGAGCAGTACTTC.

V gene TRBV2 combines with J gene TRBJ2-1, with 12 bases that match TRBD2. The V segment lost 6 bases and the J segment 4 bases; nucleotides outside the gene matches: 7. From germline, CDR1 is SNHLY and CDR2 FYNNEI. This CDR3 has 16 residues. This chain's CDR3 is CASRDRTSGMYNEQFF. Written as DNA, the CDR3 is TGTGCCAGCAGAGACCGGACTAGCGGGATGTACAATGAGCAGTTCTTC. Full variable domain (rest looked up from reference TRBV2 and TRBJ2-1): EPEVTQTPSHQVTQMGQEVILRCVPISNHLYFYWYRQILGQKVEFLVSFYNNEISEKSEIFDDQFSVERPDGSNFTLKIRSTKLEDSAMYFCASRDRTSGMYNEQFFGPGTRLTVL.

V is TRBV7-2 and J is TRBJ2-7; a weak D match, TRBD1 (6 bases). The CDR3 has 13 residues. V was pared by 4 bases and J by 4 bases, with 11 bases between. From germline, CDR1 is SGHTA and CDR2 FQGNSA. The DNA of the CDR3 is TGTGCCAGCAGCTCCCGGACAGTGTACGAGCAGTACTTC. This sequence encodes CASSSRTVYEQYF.

This chain connects TRBV5-1 to TRBJ2-2, with 8 bases identical to TRBD1. Germline trimming cut 2 bases from V and 7 bases from J; bases unmatched to any gene: 4. The length of the CDR3 is 14 residues. The germline CDR1 and CDR2 sequences are SGHRS and YFSETQ. CDR3 residues: CASSLGQGNGELFF. The CDR3 DNA is TGCGCCAGCAGCTTAGGACAGGGCAACGGGGAGCTGTTTTTT. Full variable domain (outside the CDR3, taken from reference TRBV5-1 and TRBJ2-2): KAGVTQTPRYLIKTRGQQVTLSCSPISGHRSVSWYQQTPGQGLQFLFEYFSETQRNKGNFPGRFSGRQFSNSRSEMNVSTLELGDSALYLCASSLGQGNGELFFGEGSRLTVL.

The chain links TRBV9 to TRBJ2-3; tentative D call: TRBD2 (5 bases). CDR1 and CDR2 from the germline V gene are SGDLS and YYNGEE. The germline V and J ends were trimmed by 4 bases and 0 bases, with 12 bases remaining between them. The CDR3 is 15 amino acids. CDR3 DNA: TGTGCCAGCAGCCTCGGACTGGTTAGCACAGATACGCAGTATTTT. Translating gives CASSLGLVSTDTQYF.

This clone has a single count. The chain carries TRBV6-8 and TRBJ1-6; D gene unclear. The CDR3 length is 17 residues. Germline V gene data show CDR1 as MNHGY and CDR2 as SAAAGT. V shed 0 bases and J shed 10 bases, with 19 bases lying between them. The CDR3 DNA sequence: TGTGCCAGCAGTTACTCGAAAAGCCATACGGGAAAATCACCCCTCCACTTT. Translating gives CASSYSKSHTGKSPLHF.

As concerns this clone: The junction departs from germline at one end; a sequencing error may be responsible. The V call is TRBV7-8, the J call TRBJ2-7; 12 nucleotides line up with TRBD2. Looked up from germline, CDR1 is SGHVS and CDR2 is FQNEAQ. This CDR3 spans 14 amino acids. The CDR3 reads CASSMGLAGYGQYF. The DNA for the CDR3 is TGTGCCAGCAGCATGGGACTAGCGGGTTACGGGCAGTACTTC.

This rearrangement joins TRBV27 to TRBJ1-4; D not resolved. Germline lookup yields CDR1 MNHEY and CDR2 SMNVEV (reference sequence). The CDR3 loop spans 13 amino acids. The V end lost 11 bases, the J end lost 4 bases, and 14 bases lay between the germline ends. The CDR3 sequence: CAPSYGNNEKLFF. In DNA form, the CDR3 reads TGTGCCCCCTCCTACGGGAATAATGAAAAACTGTTTTTT.

This clone was counted once. The chain links TRBV5-1 to TRBJ2-1, with 7 nucleotides matching TRBD2. CDR1 SGHRS and CDR2 YFSETQ come from the germline V gene. After removal of 3 bases from V and 5 bases from J, the junction contained 5 bases not matched to a gene. This CDR3 is built from 14 residues. CDR3 nucleotide sequence: TGCGCCAGCAGCTGGGCCGGGGGGAACAATGAGCAGTTCTTC. Protein: CASSWAGGNNEQFF.

In its sample, this clone was seen a few times. The V and J genes are TRBV30 and TRBJ1-1, with 9 positions matching TRBD1. CDR3 length: 14 amino acids. From germline, CDR1 is GTSNPN and CDR2 SVGIG (reference sequence). Trimming removed 3 bases from V and 6 bases from J; junction bases left unmatched: 8. The CDR3 nucleotides are TGTGCCTGGAGGCCACAGGGGGCGCGTCCTGAAGCTTTCTTT. Translating it yields CAWRPQGARPEAFF.

This clone has more than one count but fewer than ten. The V and J genes are TRBV30 and TRBJ1-2; no clear D gene. Germline lookup yields CDR1 GTSNPN and CDR2 SVGIG (reference sequence). The CDR3 sequence is 14 residues long. The V end was cut by 8 bases, the J end by 2 bases, with 18 bases between. CDR3: CAAKGRDHNYGYTF. The CDR3 bases are TGTGCCGCCAAAGGACGGGATCACAACTATGGCTACACCTTC.

In regard to this clone: Mismatch with germline at one junction end may stem from a read error. The chain carries TRBV7-7 and TRBJ2-5, with TRBD2 identical over 7 bases. Germline loops: CDR1 SSHAT, CDR2 FNYEAQ (reference sequence). The CDR3 is made up of 16 amino acids. CDR3 region: CASSLGGASGQETQYF. The CDR3 DNA is TGTGCTAGCAGCTTAGGAGGTGCTAGCGGCCAAGAGACCCAGTACTTC.

This clone has only a few counts. The chain carries TRBV27 and TRBJ2-3; no clear D. The CDR3 is 13 amino acids. Trimming cost V 6 bases and J 1 base, with 8 bases left between them. The germline gives CDR1 MNHEY, CDR2 SMNVEV (reference sequence). For the CDR3, the DNA is TGTGCCAGCAGCCTCGAGGGCACAGATACGCAGTATTTT. Amino acid sequence: CASSLEGTDTQYF.

This clone came up a few times. The chain employs TRBV30 and TRBJ1-4, with a tentative D call TRBD1 (5 bases). CDR3 size: 14 residues. The germline V and J ends were trimmed by 3 bases and 8 bases, with 16 bases remaining between them. Per germline, CDR1 GTSNPN and CDR2 SVGIG (reference sequence). For the CDR3, the DNA is TGTGCCTGGAGCTGGACTGACGGGGGGGAAAAACTGTTTTTT. It yields the protein CAWSWTDGGEKLFF.

The chain combines TRBV5-1 with TRBJ1-6, with 8 positions matching TRBD1. Unmatched junction bases numbered 9, after V lost 3 bases and J lost 10 bases. The length of the CDR3 is 15 residues. The germline CDR1 and CDR2 sequences are SGHRS and YFSETQ. In DNA, the CDR3 is TGCGCCAGCAGCTCCGGACAGGGAAGCGGCTCACCCCTCCACTTT. This translates into CASSSGQGSGSPLHF.

The chain is built from TRBV6-5 and TRBJ1-1; no clear D gene. Trimming removed 0 bases from V and 0 bases from J, with 8 bases in between. Germline values: CDR1 MNHEY, CDR2 SVGAGI. The CDR3 totals 15 residues. The CDR3 here is CASSYSPSLNTEAFF. The CDR3 DNA is TGTGCCAGCAGTTACTCCCCGAGCCTGAACACTGAAGCTTTCTTT.

This rearrangement joins TRBV6-1 to TRBJ2-3; TRBD2 agrees at 9 bases. CDR1 MNHNS and CDR2 SASEGT come from the germline V gene. V dropped 0 bases and J dropped 1; count of bases not matched to a gene: 5. This CDR3 has 17 residues. CDR3 in amino acids: CASSEALLAGGTDTQYF. CDR3 nucleotide sequence: TGTGCCAGCAGTGAAGCGCTCTTAGCGGGGGGCACAGATACGCAGTATTTT.

V and J are TRBV5-1 and TRBJ2-1; 10 bases are shared with TRBD2. The V segment lost 0 bases and the J segment 4 bases; nucleotides outside the gene matches: 4. The CDR3 is 16 amino acids. The germline CDR1 and CDR2 sequences are SGHRS and YFSETQ. CDR3 sequence: CASSLATAGGYNEQFF. The CDR3 nucleotides are TGCGCCAGCAGCTTGGCAACAGCGGGAGGGTACAATGAGCAGTTCTTC.

The V call is TRBV12-5, the J call TRBJ1-4; 11 bases match TRBD1. The trim removed 1 base at V and 7 bases at J, leaving 2 bases unmatched. Germline values: CDR1 LGHNT, CDR2 FRNRAP. The CDR3 is 15 residues long. The CDR3 protein is CASGLGTGGGEKLFF. The DNA of the CDR3 is TGTGCTAGTGGTTTGGGGACAGGGGGCGGTGAAAAACTGTTTTTT.

The chain uses TRBV27 and TRBJ2-6, with TRBD1 matching over 12 bases. Germline CDR1 is MNHEY and CDR2 is SMNVEV (reference sequence). J gave up 0 bases and V 5 bases, and 11 bases lay outside the gene matches. The CDR3 length is 20 residues. In nucleotides, the CDR3 is TGTGCCAGCAGTCTCCGGGACAGGGGGCGCATAGACTCTGGGGCCAACGTCCTGACTTTC. This codes for CASSLRDRGRIDSGANVLTF.

This chain links TRBV6-6 with TRBJ2-1; 8 positions agree with TRBD1. The CDR3 is 14 amino acids. Germline lookup yields CDR1 MNHNY and CDR2 SVGAGI (reference sequence). The trim removed 6 bases at V and 7 bases at J, leaving 8 bases unmatched. In DNA, the CDR3 is TGTGCCAGCAGAGAACCGGGACAGGCTAATGAGCAGTTCTTC. Translation: CASREPGQANEQFF.

The chain combines TRBV30 with TRBJ2-7; D not certain. The CDR3 covers 15 residues. Germline lookup yields CDR1 GTSNPN and CDR2 SVGIG (reference sequence). Between the trimmed V and J ends, which lost 3 bases and 2 bases, there was a span of 17 bases. CDR3 DNA: TGTGCCTGGAGGCCGTCACCCAACCGAGCCTACGAGCAGTACTTC. It specifies CAWRPSPNRAYEQYF.